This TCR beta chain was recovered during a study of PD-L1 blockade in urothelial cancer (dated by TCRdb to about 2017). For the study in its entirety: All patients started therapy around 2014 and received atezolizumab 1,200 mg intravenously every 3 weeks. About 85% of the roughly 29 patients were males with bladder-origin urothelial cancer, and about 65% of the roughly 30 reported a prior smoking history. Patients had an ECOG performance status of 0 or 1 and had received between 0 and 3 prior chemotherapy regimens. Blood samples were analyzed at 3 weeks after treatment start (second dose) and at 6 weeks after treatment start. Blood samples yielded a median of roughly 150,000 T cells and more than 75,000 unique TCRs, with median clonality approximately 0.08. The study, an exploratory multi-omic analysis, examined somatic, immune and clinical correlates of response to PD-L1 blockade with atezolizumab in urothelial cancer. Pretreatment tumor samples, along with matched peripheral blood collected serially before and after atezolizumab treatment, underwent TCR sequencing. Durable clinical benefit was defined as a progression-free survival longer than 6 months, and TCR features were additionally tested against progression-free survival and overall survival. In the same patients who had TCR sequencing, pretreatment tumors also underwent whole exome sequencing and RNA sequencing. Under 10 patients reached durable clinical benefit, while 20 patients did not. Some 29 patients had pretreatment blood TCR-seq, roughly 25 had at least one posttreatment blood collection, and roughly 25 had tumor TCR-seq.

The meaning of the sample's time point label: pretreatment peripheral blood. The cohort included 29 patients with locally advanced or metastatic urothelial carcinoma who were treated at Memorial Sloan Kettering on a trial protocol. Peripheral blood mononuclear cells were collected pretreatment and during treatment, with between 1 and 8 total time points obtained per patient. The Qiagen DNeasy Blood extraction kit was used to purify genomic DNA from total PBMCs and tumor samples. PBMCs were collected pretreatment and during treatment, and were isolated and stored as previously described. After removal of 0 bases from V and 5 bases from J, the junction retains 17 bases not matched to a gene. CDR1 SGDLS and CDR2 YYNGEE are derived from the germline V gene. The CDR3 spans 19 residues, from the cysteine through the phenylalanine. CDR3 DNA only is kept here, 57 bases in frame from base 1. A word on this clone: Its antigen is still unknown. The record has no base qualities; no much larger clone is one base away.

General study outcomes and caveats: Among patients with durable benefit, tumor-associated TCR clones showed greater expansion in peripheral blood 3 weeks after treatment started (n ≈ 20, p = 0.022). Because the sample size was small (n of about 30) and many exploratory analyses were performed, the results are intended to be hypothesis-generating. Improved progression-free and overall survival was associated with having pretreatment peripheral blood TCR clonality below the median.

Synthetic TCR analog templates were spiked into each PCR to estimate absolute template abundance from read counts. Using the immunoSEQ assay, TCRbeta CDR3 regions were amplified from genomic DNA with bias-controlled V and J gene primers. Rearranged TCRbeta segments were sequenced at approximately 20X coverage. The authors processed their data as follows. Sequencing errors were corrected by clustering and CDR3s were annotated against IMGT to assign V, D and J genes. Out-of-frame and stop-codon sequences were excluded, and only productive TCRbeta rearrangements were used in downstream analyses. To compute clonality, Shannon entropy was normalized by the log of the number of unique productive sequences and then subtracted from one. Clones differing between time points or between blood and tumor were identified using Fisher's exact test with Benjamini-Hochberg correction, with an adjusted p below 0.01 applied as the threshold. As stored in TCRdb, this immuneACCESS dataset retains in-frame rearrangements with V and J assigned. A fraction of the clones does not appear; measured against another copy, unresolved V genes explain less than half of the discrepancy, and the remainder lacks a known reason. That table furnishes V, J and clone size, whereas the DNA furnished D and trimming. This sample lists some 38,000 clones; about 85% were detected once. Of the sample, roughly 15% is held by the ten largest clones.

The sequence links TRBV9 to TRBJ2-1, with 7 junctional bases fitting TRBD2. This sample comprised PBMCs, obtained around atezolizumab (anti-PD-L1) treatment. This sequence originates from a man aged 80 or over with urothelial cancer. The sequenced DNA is TGTGCCAGCAGCGTAGGTTTACCGGGGCGGGAGCAGTCCCACAATGAGCAGTTCTTC. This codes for CASSVGLPGREQSHNEQFF. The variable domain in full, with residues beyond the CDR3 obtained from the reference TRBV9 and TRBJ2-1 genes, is DSGVTQTPKHLITATGQRVTLRCSPRSGDLSVYWYQQSLDQGLQFLIQYYNGEERAKGNILERFSAQQFPDLHSELNLSSLELGDSALYFCASSVGLPGREQSHNEQFFGPGTRLTVL.